A selection of T cell receptor beta chains follows, all from one sample in a study of blood T cell repertoires in COVID-19. Repertoires were generated with immunoSEQ multiplex PCR, while TCRdb's copy carries only in-frame clones and drops some. The sample carries 150,000 to 200,000 clones, roughly 76% recorded once. The sample consisted of peripheral blood. Source of these receptors: a woman older than 75 with COVID-19, enrolled during active disease. Each CDR3 is given with its conserved first and last residue. D genes are given only for firm matches. Part of the rows lack a size; the others show once, few, many or a class for expanded clones.

DNA | CDR3 | D | V | size | J
TGTGCCAGCAGCTTGTTGGCAGATAGCAATCAGCCCCAGCATTTT | CASSLLADSNQPQHF | NA | TRBV5-5 | NA | TRBJ1-5
TGTGCCAGCTCACCAACGGGCGGGTCCGGAGCTTTCTTT | CASSPTGGSGAFF | NA | TRBV18 | NA | TRBJ1-1
TGTGCCAGCAGTTCCGGGACAGAAAACTATGGCTACACCTTC | CASSSGTENYGYTF | TRBD1 | TRBV28 | NA | TRBJ1-2
TGTGCCAGCAGTGAGGAGCTTATGAACACTGAAGCTTTCTTT | CASSEELMNTEAFF | NA | TRBV2 | few | TRBJ1-1
TGTGCCAGCAGCCCGGGGGGGCCCTATTATGGCTACACCTTC | CASSPGGPYYGYTF | NA | TRBV14 | few | TRBJ1-2
TGCAGCGGAACAGGGGGCAGGACGGAGACCCAGTACTTC | CSGTGGRTETQYF | TRBD1 | TRBV29-1 | NA | TRBJ2-5
TGTGCCAGTAGTAGGGGTAGCGGGGGCTACAATGAGCAGTTCTTC | CASSRGSGGYNEQFF | TRBD2 | TRBV19 | NA | TRBJ2-1
TGTGCCACCCTCGGGACAGGGGGCTACGAGCAGTACTTC | CATLGTGGYEQYF | TRBD1 | TRBV6-5 | NA | TRBJ2-7
TGTGCCAGCAGCTTAGGTATCGGCGGGGGCGGCACAGATACGCAGTATTTT | CASSLGIGGGGTDTQYF | NA | TRBV7-2 | NA | TRBJ2-3
TGCGCCAGCAGCGGACGGTCAGCAGGGGCGGACACCGGGGAGCTGTTTTTT | CASSGRSAGADTGELFF | NA | TRBV4-3 | NA | TRBJ2-2
TGTGCCAGCAACCTCCTACCGGGACAGTCGAACACTGAAGCTTTCTTT | CASNLLPGQSNTEAFF | TRBD1 | TRBV27 | once | TRBJ1-1
TGCGCCAGCAGCCAAGTCGACAGGGAAAGAGAAAAACTGTTTTTT | CASSQVDREREKLFF | TRBD1 | TRBV4-1 | NA | TRBJ1-4
TGTGCCAGCTCACCACCGGGCAGCCTCTACGAGCAGTACTTC | CASSPPGSLYEQYF | NA | TRBV18 | NA | TRBJ2-7
TGTGCCAGCAGCCTATATGACAGGCGGCGGATCTACGAGCAGTACTTC | CASSLYDRRRIYEQYF | NA | TRBV7-9 | NA | TRBJ2-7
TGCAGCGTTGAAGGGTCCAGCGGGAACCCCTACGAGCAGTACTTC | CSVEGSSGNPYEQYF | TRBD2 | TRBV29-1 | NA | TRBJ2-7
TGTGCCAGCAGTTTAGACAGGGGTCGCATTAATTCACCCCTCCACTTT | CASSLDRGRINSPLHF | TRBD1 | TRBV28 | NA | TRBJ1-6
TGCAGCGTAACCGGGACAGGACGCGAAAAACTGTTTTTT | CSVTGTGREKLFF | TRBD1 | TRBV29-1 | NA | TRBJ1-4
TGTGCCAGCAGCTTAGAATCAGGAGGCCAAGAGACCCAGTACTTC | CASSLESGGQETQYF | NA | TRBV7-8 | once | TRBJ2-5
TGTGCCAGCAGCGTAGGTCCGGGAACCACAGATACGCAGTATTTT | CASSVGPGTTDTQYF | NA | TRBV9 | once | TRBJ2-3
TGCGCCAGCAGCCAAGCCCCAGAGGACAGGCAGTACTTC | CASSQAPEDRQYF | NA | TRBV4-1 | once | TRBJ2-7
TGTGCCAGCAGTTCTTTAGCGGGGCAGTACTTC | CASSSLAGQYF | TRBD2 | TRBV28 | NA | TRBJ2-7
TGTGCCAGCAGCTTTTCGGCAGGGGCTAATGAAAAACTGTTTTTT | CASSFSAGANEKLFF | NA | TRBV7-6 | NA | TRBJ1-4
TGTGCCAGCAGGCTCGGACTGGGCGTAACAGATACGCAGTATTTT | CASRLGLGVTDTQYF | NA | TRBV27 | NA | TRBJ2-3
TGTGCCAGCAGTTTTTCCCTGGATTCACAGGGGCGACAACCCCAAGAGACCCAGTACTTC | CASSFSLDSQGRQPQETQYF | TRBD1 | TRBV28 | once | TRBJ2-5
TGCAGTGCTAGTTGGAGCGGGAGTCACCAAGAGACCCAGTACTTC | CSASWSGSHQETQYF | TRBD2 | TRBV20-1 | NA | TRBJ2-5
TGTGCCAGTAGTATAGTTGGGCAGGGTCTCACAGATACGCAGTATTTT | CASSIVGQGLTDTQYF | NA | TRBV19 | NA | TRBJ2-3
TGTGCCAGCAGGACGACAGGATTCGGTGGCTACACCTTC | CASRTTGFGGYTF | NA | TRBV6-5 | NA | TRBJ1-2
TGTGCCAGCTCACCCCAACAGGGCTCGGCTGCCACCTTC | CASSPQQGSAATF | NA | TRBV18 | few | TRBJ1-2
TGTGCCAGCGGAAGACAGTACATGAACACTGAAGCTTTCTTT | CASGRQYMNTEAFF | NA | TRBV27 | NA | TRBJ1-1
TGTGCCAGCAGTTCCATCGCAGGGTCCGAGCAGTACTTC | CASSSIAGSEQYF | NA | TRBV7-9 | once | TRBJ2-7
TGTGCCAGCAGCCCTCCGGGACTAGCGGGAGGCGATGCCCACGAGCAGTACTTC | CASSPPGLAGGDAHEQYF | TRBD2 | TRBV5-4 | once | TRBJ2-7
TGTGCCAGCAGCCTGATATATGGGACAGGGGGTTCCGGGGAGCTGTTTTTT | CASSLIYGTGGSGELFF | TRBD1 | TRBV5-4 | NA | TRBJ2-2
TGTGCCAGCAGCCCTAAACCCAGGGGGCGAAGGAATGAGCAGTTCTTC | CASSPKPRGRRNEQFF | TRBD1 | TRBV3-1/TRBV3-2 | once | TRBJ2-1